Shown below are 22 T cell receptor beta chains from a single sample sequenced in a study of early T cells in non-severe SARS-CoV-2 infection. One entry per CDR3 protein results from TCRdb running MiXCR on the 5' RACE reads. The table has under 85,000 distinct CDR3 sequences, 5% seen once. This specimen was whole blood, taken at baseline. These receptors all stem from an adult who was a healthcare worker with PCR-confirmed SARS-CoV-2 infection or an uninfected control (not recorded which).

Ten or more counts support this clonotype. The DNA for the CDR3 is TGTGCCAGCAGCCCCCTTCGACGGACGAACACTGAAGCTTTCTTT. Residues: CASSPLRRTNTEAFF. The chain uses TRBV7-2 and TRBJ1-1, with D uncertain. V lost 5 bases and J 1 base, leaving 14 bases between the germline ends. The V gene's germline CDR1 is SGHTA and CDR2 FQGNSA. This CDR3 is 15 amino acids long.

This clonotype has ten or more counts. The chain recombines TRBV24-1 with TRBJ2-6; 8 bases align to TRBD1. V gave up 3 bases and J gave up 2 bases; unmatched junction bases: 2. The CDR3 runs 16 residues. Germline CDR1 is KGHDR and CDR2 is SFDVKD. The CDR3: CATSDPTGAGANVLTF. The CDR3 DNA reads as TGTGCCACCAGTGATCCGACAGGGGCTGGGGCCAACGTCCTGACTTTC.

This clonotype was seen more than once but under ten times. The chain is built from TRBV3-1 and TRBJ2-7; TRBD1 matches 7 bases. Germline CDR1 reads LGHDT; CDR2 reads YNNKEL (reference sequence). Trimming at V came to 3 bases and at J to 3 bases, leaving 8 bases not matched to a gene. The CDR3 runs 15 residues. The CDR3 is CASSQDPTGRYEQYF. The CDR3, as DNA: TGTGCCAGCAGCCAGGACCCGACAGGGCGCTACGAGCAGTACTTC.

Ten or more counts support this clonotype. This sequence joins TRBV29-1 and TRBJ1-1; a possible D gene is TRBD1 (5 bases). Germline assignment: CDR1 SQVTM and CDR2 ANQGSEA. V lost 7 bases, J lost 3 bases, and 15 bases lay in between. The CDR3 contains 13 residues. CDR3: CSAGDGPYTEAFF. The CDR3 region has the DNA TGCAGCGCCGGGGACGGTCCATACACTGAAGCTTTCTTT.

CDR3 nucleotides: TGTGCCATCAGTGAGTATAGGACCACCTACGAGCAGTACTTC. Its translation is CAISEYRTTYEQYF. The genes are TRBV10-3 and TRBJ2-7; no reliable D call. Germline CDR1 ENHRY, CDR2 SYGVKD. Deletions cut 1 base from V and 2 bases from J, with 9 bases between. The CDR3 runs 14 residues.

This clonotype occurred many times. The CDR3 sequence is CASSVGQSYGYTF. As DNA, the CDR3 is TGTGCCAGCAGCGTCGGACAGAGCTATGGCTACACCTTC. The chain recombines TRBV9 with TRBJ1-2, with D possibly matching TRBD1 (6 bases). Germline assignment: CDR1 SGDLS and CDR2 YYNGEE. Trimming took 2 bases from V and 4 from J, leaving 9 bases between them. The CDR3 sequence is 13 residues long.

This clonotype was observed many times. The genes are TRBV29-1 and TRBJ2-5; D may be TRBD1 (6 bases). Per germline, CDR1 SQVTM and CDR2 ANQGSEA. This CDR3 is 12 amino acids long. Trimming left V 6 bases short and J 2 bases short, with 10 bases between. CDR3 region: CSVQGQQETQYF. DNA for the CDR3: TGCAGCGTGCAGGGACAACAAGAGACCCAGTACTTC. Full variable domain (outside the CDR3, taken from reference TRBV29-1 and TRBJ2-5): SAVISQKPSRDICQRGTSLTIQCQVDSQVTMMFWYRQQPGQSLTLIATANQGSEATYESGFVIDKFPISRPNLTFSTLTVSNMSPEDSSIYLCSVQGQQETQYFGPGTRLLVL.

This clonotype has more than one count but fewer than ten. The chain recombines TRBV27 with TRBJ1-2; D is undetermined. Trimming stripped 2 bases from V and 8 bases from J, with 18 bases between. This CDR3 has 15 residues. Germline V gene lookup returns CDR1 MNHEY and CDR2 SMNVEV (reference sequence). Here the CDR3 DNA reads TGTGCCAGCAGTTTACAAGGGTTTCAGGAGGCCGGCTACACCTTC. It codes for CASSLQGFQEAGYTF.

The table lists this clonotype with many counts. A read error may produce the germline difference seen at one junction end. The chain couples TRBV18 to TRBJ1-5, with TRBD1 matching over 8 bases. Germline CDR1 and CDR2: KGHSH and LQKENI. This CDR3 spans 16 amino acids. The CDR3 loop is CASSPATGATNHPQHF. The CDR3 region has the DNA TGTGCCAGCTCACCGGCGACAGGGGCAACTAATCACCCCCAGCATTTT.

This clonotype was observed at least ten times. V is TRBV9 and J is TRBJ2-7, with TRBD2 identical over 11 bases. The V and J ends lost 0 bases and 6 bases, in that order; junction bases with no gene match: 2. CDR3 length equals 14 residues. The V gene's germline CDR1 is SGDLS and CDR2 YYNGEE. The CDR3 loop reads CASSVGGTSGEQYF. The CDR3 DNA is TGTGCCAGCAGCGTAGGGGGGACTAGCGGCGAGCAGTACTTC.

The chain joins TRBV4-2 to TRBJ2-1, with 13 bases aligning to TRBD2. The CDR3 spans 20 residues. The germline V gene has CDR1 LGHNA and CDR2 YNFKEQ. Trimming removed 3 bases from V and 5 bases from J; junction bases left unmatched: 16. CDR3 nucleotides: TGTGCCAGCAGCCAGGGGGCGGGACTAGCGGGAAGTTCTGCAAACAATGAGCAGTTCTTC. Amino acid sequence: CASSQGAGLAGSSANNEQFF.

The CDR3 spells CASSSVGGSSYNEQFF. The CDR3 DNA reads TGTGCCAGCAGTTCCGTGGGAGGGAGCTCCTACAATGAGCAGTTCTTC. The J gene is TRBJ2-1, the V gene TRBV27, with TRBD2 matching 7 bases. The CDR3 has 16 amino acids. Germline V gives CDR1 MNHEY, CDR2 SMNVEV (reference sequence). J lost 0 bases, V lost 4 bases, and 6 bases had no gene match.

There are many counts of this clonotype. The genes are TRBV19 and TRBJ1-2, with 8 bases matching TRBD1. Trimming removed 4 bases from V and 3 bases from J; junction bases left unmatched: 7. The CDR3 consists of 15 residues. Germline CDR1 LNHDA, CDR2 SQIVND (reference sequence). The CDR3 reads CASSSWTGWDYGYTF. CDR3 coding DNA: TGTGCCAGTAGTAGCTGGACAGGGTGGGACTATGGCTACACCTTC.

This clonotype has a count of ten or more. The chain couples TRBV12-3 or TRBV12-4 to TRBJ2-3; TRBD2 might be the D (6 bases). Trimming took off 6 bases at V and 2 bases at J, with 15 bases between the two ends. There are 15 residues in the CDR3. The CDR3 bases are TGTGCCAGCAGGACTAGTCCAAACCCCACAGATACGCAGTATTTT. Residues: CASRTSPNPTDTQYF.

In its sample, this clonotype was seen a few times. The chain is built from TRBV5-1 and TRBJ2-7; D is perhaps TRBD1 or TRBD2 (5 bases each). V lost 3 bases, J lost 4 bases, and 14 bases lay in between. Germline CDR1 and CDR2: SGHRS and YFSETQ. This CDR3 is built from 14 residues. CDR3 nucleotide sequence: TGCGCCAGCAGCTCGTCCCGGGACGTTTACGAGCAGTACTTC. Its translation is CASSSSRDVYEQYF.

This clonotype came up a few times. The CDR3 DNA sequence: TGTGCCACCAGCAGAGATCGTGGGGCTAGCCCCGGGAGGGAGCAGTACTTC. Translating gives CATSRDRGASPGREQYF. The chain joins TRBV15 to TRBJ2-7; 7 bases are shared with TRBD2. CDR1 and CDR2 from the germline V gene are LNHNV and YYDKDF (reference sequence). V shed 0 bases, J shed 7 bases, and the junction held 15 bases outside the gene matches. The CDR3 covers 17 residues.

CDR3 DNA: TGTGCCAGCGGACTCACGGCAGATACGCAGTATTTT. Protein sequence: CASGLTADTQYF. V and J are TRBV9 and TRBJ2-3, with D possibly being TRBD2 (5 bases). CDR3 size: 12 residues. CDR1 and CDR2 from the germline V gene are SGDLS and YYNGEE. Trimming left V 7 bases short and J 4 bases short, with 10 bases between.

This clonotype occurred a few times. The rearrangement joins TRBV2 to TRBJ1-2, with D tentatively TRBD1 (6 bases). Per germline, CDR1 SNHLY and CDR2 FYNNEI. This CDR3 spans 16 amino acids. V lost 0 bases and J lost 4, with 15 bases in between. The CDR3 DNA is TGTGCCAGCAGTGAAGCGCTTTTTGGAGGGGGCTATGGCTACACCTTC. This encodes CASSEALFGGGYGYTF.

This chain joins TRBV9 and TRBJ2-5, with D uncertain. The CDR3 totals 13 residues. V was trimmed by 1 base and J by 5 bases, leaving 9 bases between them. Per germline, CDR1 SGDLS and CDR2 YYNGEE. In DNA form, the CDR3 reads TGTGCCAGCAGCGTAATGGATGGGGAGACCCAGTACTTC. Residues: CASSVMDGETQYF.

This clonotype came up a few times. V usage is TRBV11-2 and J usage is TRBJ2-1; 9 nucleotides align to TRBD2. The V gene's germline CDR1 is SGHAT and CDR2 FQNNGV. Germline trimming cut 3 bases from V and 7 bases from J; bases unmatched to any gene: 7. The length of the CDR3 is 15 residues. The CDR3 DNA is TGTGCCAGCAGCTTTAGCGGGAGTAATGGAAATGAGCAGTTCTTC. It encodes CASSFSGSNGNEQFF.

This clonotype was counted only a few times. V is TRBV7-3 and J is TRBJ2-3; D perhaps matches TRBD2 (6 bases). The CDR3 extends over 15 amino acids. The germline V gene encodes CDR1 SGHTA and CDR2 FQGTGA. V lost 2 bases and J 3 bases, leaving 12 bases between the germline ends. The CDR3 nucleotides are TGTGCCAGCAGCTTATTCGGCGGGAAGACAGATACGCAGTATTTT. Translating gives CASSLFGGKTDTQYF.

This clonotype was recorded many times. This chain connects TRBV5-4 to TRBJ1-1; D possibly corresponds to TRBD1 (5 bases). The CDR3 is made up of 16 amino acids. V shed 0 bases and J shed 2 bases, with 14 bases lying between them. CDR1 SGHNT and CDR2 YYREEE come from the germline V gene (reference sequence). The CDR3 nucleotides are TGTGCCAGCAGCTTGGGTGGAGGGGTCGTAAACACTGAAGCTTTCTTT. Translated, it gives CASSLGGGVVNTEAFF.